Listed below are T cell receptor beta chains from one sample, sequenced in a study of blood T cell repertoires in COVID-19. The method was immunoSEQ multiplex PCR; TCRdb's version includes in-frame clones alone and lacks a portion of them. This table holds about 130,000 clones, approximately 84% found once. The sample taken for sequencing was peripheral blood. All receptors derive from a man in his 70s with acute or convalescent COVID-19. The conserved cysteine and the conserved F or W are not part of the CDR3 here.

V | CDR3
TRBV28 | ASRLQGAGANVLT
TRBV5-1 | ASSLTTSNYGYT
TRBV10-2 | ASSELIEDTQY
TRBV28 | ASDGPGGDYGYT
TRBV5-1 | ASSLDSPVQETQY
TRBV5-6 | ASSLAGHGGEQY
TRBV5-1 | ASSLGDSEREQF
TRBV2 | ASSRQGALNTEAF
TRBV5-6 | ASSFLYQANTGELF
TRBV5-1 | ASSLSPRDRVDNEQF
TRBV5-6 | ASSLGPGVGNTIY
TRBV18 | ASPPTRVNYGYT
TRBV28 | ASSLNGAGAQETQY
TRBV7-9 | ASSHPGLAVYEQY
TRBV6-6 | ASSYDYRGNSPLH
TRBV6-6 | ASRAGTSNEKLF
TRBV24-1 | ATSDTGTGGLPNQPQH
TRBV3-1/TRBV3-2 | ASSPGEGVTEAF
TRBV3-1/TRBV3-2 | ASSYRGEGEQY
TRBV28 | ASSPSAAYTEAF
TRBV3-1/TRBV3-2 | ASSRSDRGTINNEQF
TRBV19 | ASTAIGQGGNNSPLH
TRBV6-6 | ASSGSGLPQH
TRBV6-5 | ASSYFQGAGNTIY
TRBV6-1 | ASSGRGVWADTQY
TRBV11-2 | ASSLDALRVQETQY
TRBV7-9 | ASSGGTAGTQY
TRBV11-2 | ASSSGLAGTETQY
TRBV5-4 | ASSLGGGYNEQF
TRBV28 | ASSLSKAGGLGYT
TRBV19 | ASSIAGTKNIQY
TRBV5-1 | ASSPHRVDSYEQY